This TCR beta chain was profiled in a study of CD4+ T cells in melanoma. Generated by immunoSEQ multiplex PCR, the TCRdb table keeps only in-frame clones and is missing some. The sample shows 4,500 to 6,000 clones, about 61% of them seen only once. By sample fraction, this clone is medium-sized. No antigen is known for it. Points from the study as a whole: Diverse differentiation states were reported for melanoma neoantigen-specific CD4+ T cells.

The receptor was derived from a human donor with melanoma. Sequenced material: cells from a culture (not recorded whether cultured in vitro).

The CDR3 here is CASSISGGYTEAFF. CDR3 DNA: TGTGCCAGCAGCATATCAGGGGGTTACACTGAAGCTTTCTTT. This chain connects TRBV7-9 to TRBJ1-1, with 7 bases aligning to TRBD1. Germline lookup yields CDR1 SEHNR and CDR2 FQNEAQ (reference sequence). This CDR3 is built from 14 residues. V shed 5 bases and J 3 bases; nucleotides not matched to a gene: 6.